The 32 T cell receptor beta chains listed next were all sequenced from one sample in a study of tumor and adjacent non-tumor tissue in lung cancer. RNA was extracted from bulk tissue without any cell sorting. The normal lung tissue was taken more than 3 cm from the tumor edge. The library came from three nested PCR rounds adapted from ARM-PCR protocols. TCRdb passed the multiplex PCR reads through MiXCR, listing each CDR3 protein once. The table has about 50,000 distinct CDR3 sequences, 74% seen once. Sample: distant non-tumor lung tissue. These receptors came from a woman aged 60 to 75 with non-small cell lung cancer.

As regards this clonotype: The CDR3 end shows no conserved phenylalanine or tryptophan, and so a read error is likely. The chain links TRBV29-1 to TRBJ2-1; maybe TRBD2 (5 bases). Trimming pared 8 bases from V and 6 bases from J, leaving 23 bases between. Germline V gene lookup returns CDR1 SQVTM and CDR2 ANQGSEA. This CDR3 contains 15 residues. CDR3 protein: CSIVEGRSPFNEQFL. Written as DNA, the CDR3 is TGCAGCATTGTTGAGGGCAGGTCTCCCTTCAATGAGCAGTTCTTA.

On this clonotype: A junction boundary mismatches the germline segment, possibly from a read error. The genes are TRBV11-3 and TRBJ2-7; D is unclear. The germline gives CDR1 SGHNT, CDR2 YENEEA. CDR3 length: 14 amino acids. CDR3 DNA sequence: TGTGCCAGCTGCTTAGATGCGGAAACCTACGAGCAGTACTTC. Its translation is CASCLDAETYEQYF.

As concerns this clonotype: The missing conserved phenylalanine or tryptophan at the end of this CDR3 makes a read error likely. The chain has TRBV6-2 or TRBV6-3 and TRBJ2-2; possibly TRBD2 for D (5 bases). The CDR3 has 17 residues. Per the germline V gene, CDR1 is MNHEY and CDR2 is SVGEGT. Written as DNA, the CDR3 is TGTGCCAGCGGTTACACCCAACAGAGGGCTAACACCGGGGAGCTGTTTATT. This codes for CASGYTQQRANTGELFI.

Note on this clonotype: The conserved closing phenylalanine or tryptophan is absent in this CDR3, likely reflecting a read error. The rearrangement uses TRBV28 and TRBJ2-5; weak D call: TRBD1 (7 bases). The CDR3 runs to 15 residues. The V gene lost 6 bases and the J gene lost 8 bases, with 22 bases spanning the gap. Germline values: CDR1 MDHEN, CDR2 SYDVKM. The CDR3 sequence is CASSRRRDSSTTQYY. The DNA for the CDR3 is TGTGCCAGCAGCCGACGGCGGGACAGTTCAACAACCCAGTACTAC.

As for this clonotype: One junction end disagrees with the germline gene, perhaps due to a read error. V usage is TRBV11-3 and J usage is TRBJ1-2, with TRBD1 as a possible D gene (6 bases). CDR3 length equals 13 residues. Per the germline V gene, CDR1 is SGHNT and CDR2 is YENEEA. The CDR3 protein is CVSGPQGNYGYTF. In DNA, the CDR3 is TGTGTCAGCGGCCCCCAGGGGAACTATGGCTACACCTTC.

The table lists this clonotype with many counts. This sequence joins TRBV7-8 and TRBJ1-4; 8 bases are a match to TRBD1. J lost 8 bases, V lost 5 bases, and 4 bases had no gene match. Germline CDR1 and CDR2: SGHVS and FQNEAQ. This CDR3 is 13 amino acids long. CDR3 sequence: CASSTDRGEKLFF. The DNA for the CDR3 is TGTGCCAGCAGCACAGACAGGGGCGAAAAACTGTTTTTT. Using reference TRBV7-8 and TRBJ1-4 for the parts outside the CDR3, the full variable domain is GAGVSQSPRYKVAKRGQDVALRCDPISGHVSLFWYQQALGQGPEFLTYFQNEAQLDKSGLPSDRFFAERPEGSVSTLKIQRTQQEDSAVYLCASSTDRGEKLFFGSGTQLSVL.

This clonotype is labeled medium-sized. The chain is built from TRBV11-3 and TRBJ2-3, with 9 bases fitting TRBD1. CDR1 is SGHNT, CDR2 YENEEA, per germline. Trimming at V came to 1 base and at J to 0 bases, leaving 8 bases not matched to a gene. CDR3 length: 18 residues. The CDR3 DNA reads TGTGCCAGCAGCTTAGGTTTAACAGGGGGCCGCAGCACAGATACGCAGTATTTT. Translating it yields CASSLGLTGGRSTDTQYF.

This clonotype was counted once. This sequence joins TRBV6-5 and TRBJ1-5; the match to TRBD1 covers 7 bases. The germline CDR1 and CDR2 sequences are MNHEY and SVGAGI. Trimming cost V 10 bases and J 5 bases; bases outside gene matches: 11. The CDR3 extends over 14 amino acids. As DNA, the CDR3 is TGTGCCACCAAGATGAGACAGGGACATCAGCCCCAGCATTTT. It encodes CATKMRQGHQPQHF.

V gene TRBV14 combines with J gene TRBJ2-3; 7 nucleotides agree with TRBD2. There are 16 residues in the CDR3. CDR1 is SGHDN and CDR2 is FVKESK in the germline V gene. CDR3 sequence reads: CVSQKGSGTSTDTQYF. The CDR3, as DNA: TGTGTCAGTCAGAAGGGAAGCGGGACTAGCACAGATACGCAGTATTTT. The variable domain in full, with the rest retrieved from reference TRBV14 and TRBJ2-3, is EAGVTQFPSHSVIEKGQTVTLRCDPISGHDNLYWYRRVMGKEIKFLLHFVKESKQDESGMPNNRFLAERTGGTYSTLKVQPAELEDSGVYFCVSQKGSGTSTDTQYFGPGTRLTVL.

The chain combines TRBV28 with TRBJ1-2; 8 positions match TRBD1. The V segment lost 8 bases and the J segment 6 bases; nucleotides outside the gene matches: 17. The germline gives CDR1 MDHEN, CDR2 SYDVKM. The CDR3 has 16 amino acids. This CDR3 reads CASAPWHSGQGNGYTF. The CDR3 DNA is TGTGCCAGCGCCCCCTGGCATTCTGGACAGGGAAATGGCTACACCTTC.

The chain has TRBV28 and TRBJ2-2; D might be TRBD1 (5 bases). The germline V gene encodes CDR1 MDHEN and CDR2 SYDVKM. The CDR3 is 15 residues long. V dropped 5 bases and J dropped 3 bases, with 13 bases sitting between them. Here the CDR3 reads CASSQGALDTGELFF. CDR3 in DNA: TGTGCCAGCAGTCAAGGGGCTCTTGACACCGGGGAGCTGTTTTTT.

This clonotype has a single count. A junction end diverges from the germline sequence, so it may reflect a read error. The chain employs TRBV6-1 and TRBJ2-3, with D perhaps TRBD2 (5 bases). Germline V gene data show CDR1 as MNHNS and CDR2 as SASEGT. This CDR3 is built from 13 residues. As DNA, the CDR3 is TGTGCCGGCAGTGAAACTAGTGCGGATACGCAGTATTTT. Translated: CAGSETSADTQYF.

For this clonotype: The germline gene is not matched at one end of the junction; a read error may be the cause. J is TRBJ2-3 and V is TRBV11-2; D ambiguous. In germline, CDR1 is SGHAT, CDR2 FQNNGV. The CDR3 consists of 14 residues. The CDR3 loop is CARSLNPRSDTLYF. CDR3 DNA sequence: TGTGCCCGCAGCTTAAATCCGAGGTCAGATACGCTGTATTTT.

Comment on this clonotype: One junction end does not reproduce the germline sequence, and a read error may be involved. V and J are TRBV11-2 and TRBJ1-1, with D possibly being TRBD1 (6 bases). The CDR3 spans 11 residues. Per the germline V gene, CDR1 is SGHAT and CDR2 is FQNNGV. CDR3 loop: CVSSFPGEAIF. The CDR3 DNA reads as TGTGTCAGCAGCTTCCCAGGGGAAGCTATCTTT. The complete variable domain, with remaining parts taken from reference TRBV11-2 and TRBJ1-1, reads EAGVAQSPRYKIIEKRQSVAFWCNPISGHATLYWYQQILGQGPKLLIQFQNNGVVDDSQLPKDRFSAERLKGVDSTLKIQPAKLEDSAVYLCVSSFPGEAIFGQGTRLTVV.

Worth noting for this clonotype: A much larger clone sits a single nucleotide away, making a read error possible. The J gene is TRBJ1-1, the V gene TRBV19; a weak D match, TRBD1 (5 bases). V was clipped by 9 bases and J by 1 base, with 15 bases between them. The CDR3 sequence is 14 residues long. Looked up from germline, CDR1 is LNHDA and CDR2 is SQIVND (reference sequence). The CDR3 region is CASTIRGSNTEAFF. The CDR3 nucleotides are TGTGCCAGCACGATTCGGGGGTCGAACACTGAAGCTTTCTTT.

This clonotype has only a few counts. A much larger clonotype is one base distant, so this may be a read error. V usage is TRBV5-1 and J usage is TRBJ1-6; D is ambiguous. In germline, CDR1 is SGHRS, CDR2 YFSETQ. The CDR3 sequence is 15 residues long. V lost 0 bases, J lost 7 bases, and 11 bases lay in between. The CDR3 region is CASSLVGQRNSPLHF. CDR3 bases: TGCGCCAGCAGCTTGGTAGGGCAGAGGAATTCACCCCTCCACTTT.

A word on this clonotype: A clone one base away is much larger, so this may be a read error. The CDR3 sequence is CTSLMSGRAEEQYF. The CDR3 bases are TGTACCAGTTTAATGAGCGGGAGGGCCGAAGAGCAGTACTTC. The chain uses TRBV28 and TRBJ2-7; 10 positions agree with TRBD2. Germline V gene lookup returns CDR1 MDHEN and CDR2 SYDVKM. This CDR3 is built from 14 residues.

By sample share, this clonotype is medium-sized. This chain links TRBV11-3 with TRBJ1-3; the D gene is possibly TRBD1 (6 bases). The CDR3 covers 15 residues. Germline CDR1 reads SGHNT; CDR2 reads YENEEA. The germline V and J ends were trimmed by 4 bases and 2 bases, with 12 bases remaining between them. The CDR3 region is CASSSSGAAGNTIYF. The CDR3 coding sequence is TGTGCCAGCAGCTCATCGGGGGCCGCTGGAAACACCATATATTTT. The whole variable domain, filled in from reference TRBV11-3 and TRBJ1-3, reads EAGVVQSPRYKIIEKKQPVAFWCNPISGHNTLYWYLQNLGQGPELLIRYENEEAVDDSQLPKDRFSAERLKGVDSTLKIQPAELGDSAVYLCASSSSGAAGNTIYFGEGSWLTVV.

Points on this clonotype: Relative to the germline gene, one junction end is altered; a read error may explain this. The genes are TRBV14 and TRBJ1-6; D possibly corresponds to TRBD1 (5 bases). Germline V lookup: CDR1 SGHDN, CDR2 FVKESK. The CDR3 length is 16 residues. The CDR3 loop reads CASNQEGTVYNSPLHF. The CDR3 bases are TGTGCTAGCAACCAAGAAGGGACGGTGTATAATTCGCCCCTCCACTTT.

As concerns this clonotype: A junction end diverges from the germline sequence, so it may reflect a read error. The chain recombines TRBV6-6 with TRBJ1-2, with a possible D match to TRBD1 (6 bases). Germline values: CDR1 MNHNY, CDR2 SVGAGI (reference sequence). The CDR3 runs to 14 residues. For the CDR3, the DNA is TGTGCCAGTAGTCAGGGGCAGGCTAACTATGGCTATACCTTC. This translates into CASSQGQANYGYTF.

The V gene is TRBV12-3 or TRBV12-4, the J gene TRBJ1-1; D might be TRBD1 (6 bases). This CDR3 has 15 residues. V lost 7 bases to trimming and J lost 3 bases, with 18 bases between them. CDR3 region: CASTIYRAQDTEAFF. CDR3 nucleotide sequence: TGTGCCAGCACGATATACAGGGCCCAGGACACTGAAGCTTTCTTT.

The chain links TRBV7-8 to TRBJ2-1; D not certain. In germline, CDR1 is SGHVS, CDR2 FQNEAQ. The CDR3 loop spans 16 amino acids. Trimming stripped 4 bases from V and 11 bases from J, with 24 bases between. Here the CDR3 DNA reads TGTGCCAGCAGCTCCAAACCAGCCCAAGCCCGCGATAAGCAGTTCTTC. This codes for CASSSKPAQARDKQFF.

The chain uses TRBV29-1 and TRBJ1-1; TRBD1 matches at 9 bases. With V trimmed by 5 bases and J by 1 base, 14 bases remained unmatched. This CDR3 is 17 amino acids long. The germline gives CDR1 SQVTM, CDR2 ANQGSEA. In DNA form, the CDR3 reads TGCAGCGTTTTTTTACCCGGGACAGGGAAAACGAACACTGAAGCTTTCTTT. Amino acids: CSVFLPGTGKTNTEAFF.

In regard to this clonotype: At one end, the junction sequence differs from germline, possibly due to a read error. The CDR3 DNA is TGTGCCACCAGTTTGCTGGGGTTCTACACAGATAAGCAGTATTTT. Translating gives CATSLLGFYTDKQYF. The chain joins TRBV12-3 or TRBV12-4 to TRBJ2-3; D not resolved. This CDR3 region has 15 residues.

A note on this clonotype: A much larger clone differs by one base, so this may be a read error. For the CDR3, the DNA is TGCGCCAGCAGCATGGGGGAGGGGACGCGGAACACTGAAGCTTTCTTT. Protein sequence: CASSMGEGTRNTEAFF. The chain recombines TRBV5-1 with TRBJ1-1; maybe TRBD1 (5 bases). The length of the CDR3 is 16 residues. Trimming cost V 4 bases and J 1 base, with 17 bases left between them. The germline CDR1 and CDR2 sequences are SGHRS and YFSETQ. Variable domain in full (rest from reference TRBV5-1 and TRBJ1-1): KAGVTQTPRYLIKTRGQQVTLSCSPISGHRSVSWYQQTPGQGLQFLFEYFSETQRNKGNFPGRFSGRQFSNSRSEMNVSTLELGDSALYLCASSMGEGTRNTEAFFGQGTRLTVV.

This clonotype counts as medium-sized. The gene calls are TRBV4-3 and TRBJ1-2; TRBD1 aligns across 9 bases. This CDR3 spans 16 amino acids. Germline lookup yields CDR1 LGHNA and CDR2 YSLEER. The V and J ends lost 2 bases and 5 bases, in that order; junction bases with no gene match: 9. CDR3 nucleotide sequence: TGCGCCAGCAGCCAAACCCCCGGGACAGGGAAGTATGGCTACACCTTC. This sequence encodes CASSQTPGTGKYGYTF.

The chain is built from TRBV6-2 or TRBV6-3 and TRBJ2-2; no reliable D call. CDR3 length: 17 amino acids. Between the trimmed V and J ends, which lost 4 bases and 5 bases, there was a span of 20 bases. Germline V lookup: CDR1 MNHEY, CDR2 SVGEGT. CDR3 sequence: CASSCIQHRANTGELFF. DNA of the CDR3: TGTGCCAGCAGTTGCATCCAACATAGGGCCAATACCGGGGAGCTGTTTTTT.

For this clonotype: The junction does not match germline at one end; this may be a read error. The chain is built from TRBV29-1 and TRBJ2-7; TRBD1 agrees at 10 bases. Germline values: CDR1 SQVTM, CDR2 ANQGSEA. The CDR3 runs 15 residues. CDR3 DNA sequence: TGCAGTGTTGAAATCCGACAGGGGGCTTCCTACGAACAGTACTTC. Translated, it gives CSVEIRQGASYEQYF.

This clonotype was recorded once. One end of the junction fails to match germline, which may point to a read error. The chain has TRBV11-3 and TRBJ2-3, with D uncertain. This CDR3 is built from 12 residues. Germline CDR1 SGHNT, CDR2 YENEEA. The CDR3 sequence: CASSSDADTQYF. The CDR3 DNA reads TGTGCGAGCAGCTCCGACGCAGATACGCAGTATTTT.

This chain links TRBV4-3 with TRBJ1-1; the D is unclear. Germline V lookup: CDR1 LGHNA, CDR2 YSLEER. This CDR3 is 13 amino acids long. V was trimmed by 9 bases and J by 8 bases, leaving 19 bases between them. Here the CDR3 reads CASRQDSAAEAFF. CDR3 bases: TGCGCCAGTAGGCAAGATTCTGCAGCGGAAGCTTTCTTT.

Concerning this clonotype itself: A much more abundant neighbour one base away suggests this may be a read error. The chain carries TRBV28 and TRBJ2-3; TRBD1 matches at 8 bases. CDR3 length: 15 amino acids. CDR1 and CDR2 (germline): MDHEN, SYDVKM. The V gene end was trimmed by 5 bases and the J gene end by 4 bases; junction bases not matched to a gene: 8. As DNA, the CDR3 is TGTGCCAGCAGTATTTCCACAGGGGGTGCAGATACGCAGTATTTT. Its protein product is CASSISTGGADTQYF.

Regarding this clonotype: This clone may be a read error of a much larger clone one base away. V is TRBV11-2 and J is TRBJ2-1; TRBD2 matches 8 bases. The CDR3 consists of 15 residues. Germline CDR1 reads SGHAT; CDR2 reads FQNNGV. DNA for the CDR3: TGTGCCAGCAGTTTAGGAGCGGGGGAGTTCAATGAGCAGTTCTTC. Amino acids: CASSLGAGEFNEQFF. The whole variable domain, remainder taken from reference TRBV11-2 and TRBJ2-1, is EAGVAQSPRYKIIEKRQSVAFWCNPISGHATLYWYQQILGQGPKLLIQFQNNGVVDDSQLPKDRFSAERLKGVDSTLKIQPAKLEDSAVYLCASSLGAGEFNEQFFGPGTRLTVL.